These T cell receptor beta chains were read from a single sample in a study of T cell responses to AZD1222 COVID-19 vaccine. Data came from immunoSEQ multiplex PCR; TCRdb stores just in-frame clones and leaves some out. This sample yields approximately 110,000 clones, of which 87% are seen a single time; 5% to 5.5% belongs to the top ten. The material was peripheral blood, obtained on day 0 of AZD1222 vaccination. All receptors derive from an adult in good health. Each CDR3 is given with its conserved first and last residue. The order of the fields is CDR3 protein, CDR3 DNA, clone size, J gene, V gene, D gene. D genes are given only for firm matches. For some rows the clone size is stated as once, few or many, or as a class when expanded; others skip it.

CASGRSDSYEQYF | TGTGCCAGTGGTAGGTCGGACTCCTACGAGCAGTACTTC | - | TRBJ2-7 | TRBV19 | -
CASSLARYEAFF | TGTGCCAGCAGCCTGGCAAGGTATGAAGCTTTCTTT | - | TRBJ1-1 | TRBV5-6 | -
CASLDQGNTEAFF | TGTGCCAGCCTCGACCAGGGCAACACTGAAGCTTTCTTT | - | TRBJ1-1 | TRBV21-1 | -
CASRRDRTNTEAFF | TGTGCCAGCAGACGGGACAGAACTAACACTGAAGCTTTCTTT | - | TRBJ1-1 | TRBV6-5 | TRBD1
CASSLDRGRQSPLHF | TGTGCCAGCAGCTTGGATCGGGGGCGGCAATCACCCCTCCACTTT | - | TRBJ1-6 | TRBV7-9 | -
CASSTGSSGANVLTF | TGTGCCAGCAGTACAGGGTCCTCTGGGGCCAACGTCCTGACTTTC | - | TRBJ2-6 | TRBV27 | -
CAWSEGFLQETQYF | TGTGCCTGGAGTGAAGGTTTCCTACAAGAGACCCAGTACTTC | - | TRBJ2-5 | TRBV30 | -
CATGTADTEKLFF | TGCGCCACCGGGACGGCCGACACTGAAAAACTGTTTTTT | - | TRBJ1-4 | TRBV10-2 | -
CASSEDEGGSAPLHF | TGTGCCAGCAGTGAAGACGAGGGAGGAAGTGCACCCCTCCACTTT | few | TRBJ1-6 | TRBV6-1 | -
CASSTLLSSSGANVLTF | TGTGCCAGCAGCACCCTGCTATCCTCGTCTGGGGCCAACGTCCTGACTTTC | - | TRBJ2-6 | TRBV9 | -
CASSPGLAGGTGELFF | TGCGCCAGCAGCCCGGGACTAGCGGGGGGAACCGGGGAGCTGTTTTTT | few | TRBJ2-2 | TRBV5-1 | TRBD2
CATSRDRGQVMETQYF | TGTGCCACCAGCAGAGATCGGGGACAGGTGATGGAGACCCAGTACTTC | few | TRBJ2-5 | TRBV15 | TRBD1
CASRISGDVGYSPLHF | TGTGCCAGTAGGATAAGCGGGGATGTGGGATATTCACCCCTCCACTTT | - | TRBJ1-6 | TRBV19 | -
CASSPTSGGGNEQFF | TGTGCCAGCAGTCCGACTAGCGGGGGGGGCAATGAGCAGTTCTTC | - | TRBJ2-1 | TRBV6-2/TRBV6-3 | TRBD2
CASSPRGGAYYNEQFF | TGTGCCAGTAGTCCCCGGGGGGGGGCCTACTACAATGAGCAGTTCTTC | once | TRBJ2-1 | TRBV19 | TRBD2
CASSRRTGPYGYTF | TGTGCCAGCAGCCGGCGAACAGGGCCTTATGGCTACACCTTC | few | TRBJ1-2 | TRBV27 | -